One sample yielded the 23 T cell receptor beta chains listed below, sequenced in a study of regulatory dendritic cells for organ transplantation. Using immunoSEQ multiplex PCR, the repertoire was profiled, and TCRdb retains in-frame clones only, with some absent. Of 30,000 to 45,000 clones in the sample, over 80% were seen once. Sequenced: naive CD8+ T cells from blood. Subset reported: CD45RA+ naive T cells. These receptors all come from a human donor in good health.

This chain links TRBV7-9 with TRBJ1-1; D is ambiguous. Trimming took 2 bases from V and 3 from J, leaving 10 bases between them. Germline V gene lookup returns CDR1 SEHNR and CDR2 FQNEAQ (reference sequence). The CDR3 is 14 residues long. The CDR3 bases are TGTGCCAGCAGCTTATCCGGGCCCTACACTGAAGCTTTCTTT. This translates into CASSLSGPYTEAFF.

V and J are TRBV9 and TRBJ2-3, with 10 bases that match TRBD2. Losses at the gene ends were 3 bases for V and 4 bases for J; bases not matched to a gene: 5. There are 15 residues in the CDR3. Germline V lookup: CDR1 SGDLS, CDR2 YYNGEE. CDR3 region: CASSDAGTSADTQYF. CDR3 nucleotides: TGTGCCAGCAGCGATGCCGGGACTAGCGCAGATACGCAGTATTTT. Combining the CDR3 with reference TRBV9 and TRBJ2-3 gives the whole variable domain DSGVTQTPKHLITATGQRVTLRCSPRSGDLSVYWYQQSLDQGLQFLIQYYNGEERAKGNILERFSAQQFPDLHSELNLSSLELGDSALYFCASSDAGTSADTQYFGPGTRLTVL.

The chain has TRBV9 and TRBJ1-2, with D hard to call. CDR3 length equals 14 residues. The ends were cut back, 0 bases at V and 4 bases at J, with 10 bases in the middle. Germline loops: CDR1 SGDLS, CDR2 YYNGEE. The CDR3 reads CASSVGAGFYGYTF. The CDR3 DNA sequence: TGTGCCAGCAGCGTAGGTGCTGGTTTCTATGGCTACACCTTC.

The genes are TRBV13 and TRBJ2-5, with D hard to call. The CDR3 runs to 13 residues. Germline CDR1 is PRHDT and CDR2 is FYEKMQ (reference sequence). V dropped 0 bases and J dropped 5 bases, with 7 bases sitting between them. The CDR3 is CASSLGIDETQYF. As DNA, the CDR3 is TGTGCCAGCAGCTTAGGGATTGACGAGACCCAGTACTTC.

The CDR3 DNA is TGTGCCAGTAGTACGGGACTCCTCGAAGGGAATACGCAGTATTTT. Translated: CASSTGLLEGNTQYF. The V gene is TRBV19, the J gene TRBJ2-3; D may be TRBD2 (6 bases). The germline V gene has CDR1 LNHDA and CDR2 SQIVND (reference sequence). CDR3 length: 15 residues. V was pared by 4 bases and J by 7 bases, with 18 bases between.

The sample holds one count of this clone. The chain links TRBV9 to TRBJ2-3; D gene ambiguous. Per germline, CDR1 SGDLS and CDR2 YYNGEE. V was trimmed by 4 bases and J by 2 bases, leaving 8 bases between them. CDR3 length: 13 residues. The CDR3 DNA is TGTGCCAGCAGCCCGTCGTTCACAGATACGCAGTATTTT. Translating it yields CASSPSFTDTQYF.

The sample holds one count of this clone. The J gene is TRBJ2-7, the V gene TRBV7-6, with D perhaps being TRBD1 or TRBD2 (5 bases each). CDR1 is SGHVS and CDR2 is FNYEAQ in the germline V gene. Trimming cost V 4 bases and J 3 bases, with 13 bases left between them. There are 14 residues in the CDR3. CDR3 amino acids: CASSSAWGNYEQYF. CDR3 DNA sequence: TGTGCCAGCAGCTCAGCATGGGGGAACTACGAGCAGTACTTC.

The V and J genes are TRBV28 and TRBJ2-1; D remains unclear. Germline assignment: CDR1 MDHEN and CDR2 SYDVKM. Deletions cut 3 bases from V and 4 bases from J, with 7 bases between. The CDR3 consists of 13 residues. CDR3 region: CASSLSAYNEQFF. The CDR3 DNA is TGTGCCAGCAGTTTGTCGGCGTACAATGAGCAGTTCTTC.

This chain uses TRBV27 with TRBJ2-7; perhaps TRBD1 as D (6 bases). The germline V gene has CDR1 MNHEY and CDR2 SMNVEV (reference sequence). V lost 2 bases and J lost 2, with 10 bases in between. The CDR3 runs 14 residues. CDR3 residues: CASSLEQGPYEQYF. The CDR3 bases are TGTGCCAGCAGTTTAGAACAGGGCCCCTACGAGCAGTACTTC.

The chain employs TRBV19 and TRBJ2-3; D remains ambiguous. The CDR3 consists of 14 residues. CDR1 and CDR2 (germline): LNHDA, SQIVND (reference sequence). Trimming pared 7 bases from V and 4 bases from J, leaving 15 bases between. CDR3 sequence (DNA): TGTGCCAGTATAAACACTGAGACCCCAGATACGCAGTATTTT. Protein sequence: CASINTETPDTQYF.

The gene calls are TRBV4-2 and TRBJ2-3; the D gene is possibly TRBD1 (5 bases). Germline CDR1 reads LGHNA; CDR2 reads YNFKEQ. This CDR3 is 16 amino acids long. V lost 0 bases, J lost 0 bases, and 10 bases lay in between. The chain's CDR3 is CASSQDRQGSTDTQYF. In nucleotides, the CDR3 is TGTGCCAGCAGCCAAGATCGTCAGGGTAGCACAGATACGCAGTATTTT.

The chain links TRBV6-5 to TRBJ2-1; 8 bases agree with TRBD2. The V gene's germline CDR1 is MNHEY and CDR2 SVGAGI. The length of the CDR3 is 15 residues. The J segment lost 4 bases and the V segment lost 7 bases, leaving 9 bases of the junction unmatched. This CDR3 reads CASIHGGANYNEQFF. CDR3 coding DNA: TGTGCCAGCATCCACGGGGGGGCCAATTACAATGAGCAGTTCTTC.

Written as DNA, the CDR3 is TGCGCCAGCAGCCACAGACTAACGAACACCGGGGAGCTGTTTTTT. Its protein product is CASSHRLTNTGELFF. This chain links TRBV4-1 with TRBJ2-2, with D perhaps TRBD2 (5 bases). Germline CDR1 is MGHRA and CDR2 is YSYEKL. This CDR3 contains 15 residues. The V end lost 3 bases, the J end lost 0 bases, and 8 bases lay between the germline ends.

The rearrangement links TRBV27 to TRBJ1-1; TRBD1 is a possible D gene (6 bases). Trimming took off 8 bases at V and 2 bases at J, with 12 bases between the two ends. CDR1 is MNHEY and CDR2 is SMNVEV in the germline V gene (reference sequence). The CDR3 has 13 residues. CDR3 in DNA: TGTGCCAGCGGAATCGGGGGCAACACTGAAGCTTTCTTT. Translating it yields CASGIGGNTEAFF.

This chain connects TRBV6-1 to TRBJ1-5, with D perhaps TRBD1 (6 bases). Between the trimmed V and J ends, which lost 6 bases and 6 bases, there was a span of 15 bases. Germline-derived CDR1 and CDR2 are MNHNS and SASEGT. This CDR3 is 14 amino acids long. The CDR3 spells CASREGGGGQPQHF. The CDR3 bases are TGTGCCAGCAGGGAGGGGGGAGGAGGTCAGCCCCAGCATTTT.

This rearrangement joins TRBV4-3 to TRBJ2-1; 8 bases agree with TRBD2. This CDR3 has 14 amino acids. V dropped 3 bases and J dropped 10; count of bases not matched to a gene: 8. From germline, CDR1 is LGHNA and CDR2 YSLEER. The CDR3 protein is CASSHGRGVWEQFF. The DNA for the CDR3 is TGCGCCAGCAGCCACGGGCGGGGGGTTTGGGAGCAGTTCTTC.

This chain joins TRBV18 and TRBJ2-3; D is possibly TRBD2 (6 bases). This CDR3 comprises 14 residues. Between the trimmed V and J ends, which lost 3 bases and 4 bases, there was a span of 11 bases. CDR1 KGHSH and CDR2 LQKENI come from the germline V gene. CDR3 nucleotides: TGTGCCAGCTCACCCACCGGGGGAGCAGATACGCAGTATTTT. Its protein product is CASSPTGGADTQYF.

V gene TRBV30 combines with J gene TRBJ2-7; TRBD1 aligns across 7 bases. Germline V gene sequence: CDR1 GTSNPN, CDR2 SVGIG (reference sequence). The CDR3 has 13 residues. J was trimmed by 6 bases and V by 5 bases; bases with no gene match: 10. CDR3 protein: CAWADRASGEQYF. CDR3 DNA sequence: TGTGCCTGGGCTGACAGGGCCTCGGGCGAGCAGTACTTC. The full variable domain, with the rest looked up from reference TRBV30 and TRBJ2-7, is SQTIHQWPATLVQPVGSPLSLECTVEGTSNPNLYWYRQAAGRGLQLLFYSVGIGQISSEVPQNLSASRPQDRQFILSSKKLLLSDSGFYLCAWADRASGEQYFGPGTRLTVT.

The chain links TRBV9 to TRBJ1-6, with a weak D call TRBD1 (6 bases). Germline CDR1 SGDLS, CDR2 YYNGEE. CDR3 size: 14 residues. V lost 2 bases and J lost 10, with 13 bases in between. CDR3 region: CASSVRGVGSPLHF. CDR3 nucleotides: TGTGCCAGCAGCGTGAGGGGGGTCGGCTCACCCCTCCACTTT.

The rearrangement joins TRBV27 to TRBJ2-5; 7 bases line up with TRBD2. The CDR3 spans 16 residues. Germline CDR1 and CDR2: MNHEY and SMNVEV (reference sequence). J was trimmed by 5 bases and V by 0 bases; bases with no gene match: 9. This CDR3 reads CASSLSFRGGRETQYF. DNA of the CDR3: TGTGCCAGCAGTTTATCCTTCCGGGGAGGGAGGGAGACCCAGTACTTC.

The chain recombines TRBV7-9 with TRBJ2-5, with a weak D call TRBD2 (5 bases). This CDR3 spans 13 amino acids. Trimming pared 8 bases from V and 6 bases from J, leaving 16 bases between. Per the germline V gene, CDR1 is SEHNR and CDR2 is FQNEAQ (reference sequence). The CDR3 sequence is CASWEGGSKTQYF. As DNA, the CDR3 is TGTGCCAGCTGGGAAGGCGGGTCAAAGACCCAGTACTTC.

The V and J genes are TRBV21-1 and TRBJ2-2; TRBD1 is taken as the D call from the table, unchecked against the DNA. TRBV21-1 is reported as a pseudogene. The length of the CDR3 is 20 residues. The CDR3 sequence is CASSKEVGRGPERNTGELFF. Here the CDR3 DNA reads TGTGCCAGCAGCAAAGAGGTGGGCAGGGGGCCAGAAAGGAACACCGGGGAGCTGTTTTTT.

CDR3 DNA sequence: TGTGCCAGCAGCTCCCGACTAGCGGGGGGGAGCACAGATACGCAGTATTTT. Translating it yields CASSSRLAGGSTDTQYF. V and J are TRBV13 and TRBJ2-3, with 14 bases lining up with TRBD2. The V segment lost 4 bases and the J segment 0 bases; nucleotides outside the gene matches: 3. CDR1 and CDR2 (germline): PRHDT, FYEKMQ (reference sequence). The CDR3 spans 17 residues. Combining the CDR3 with reference TRBV13 and TRBJ2-3 gives the whole variable domain AAGVIQSPRHLIKEKRETATLKCYPIPRHDTVYWYQQGPGQDPQFLISFYEKMQSDKGSIPDRFSAQQFSDYHSELNMSSLELGDSALYFCASSSRLAGGSTDTQYFGPGTRLTVL.